The entry below gives a single TCR beta chain sequence along with its context. Germline lookup yields CDR1 SGDLS and CDR2 YYNGEE. Trimming took off 4 bases at V and 7 bases at J, with 15 bases between the two ends. CDR3 length: 14 residues. Assay: immunoSEQ multiplex PCR; the TCRdb copy retains only in-frame clones and omits some. The table records about 380,000 clones, 70% to 90% of them present only once. The sample originates from a study of blood T cell repertoires in COVID-19. The overall study: The analysed material was cDNA or gDNA that came from T cells, B-cell-depleted T cells, or PBMCs.

The sequence derives from a man aged 40-55 years with acute or convalescent COVID-19. Sequences were obtained from peripheral blood. The chain links TRBV9 to TRBJ2-1; D might be TRBD1 (6 bases). CDR3: CASSFQSQGNEQFF. CDR3 DNA sequence: TGTGCCAGCAGCTTCCAGAGCCAGGGGAATGAGCAGTTCTTC.